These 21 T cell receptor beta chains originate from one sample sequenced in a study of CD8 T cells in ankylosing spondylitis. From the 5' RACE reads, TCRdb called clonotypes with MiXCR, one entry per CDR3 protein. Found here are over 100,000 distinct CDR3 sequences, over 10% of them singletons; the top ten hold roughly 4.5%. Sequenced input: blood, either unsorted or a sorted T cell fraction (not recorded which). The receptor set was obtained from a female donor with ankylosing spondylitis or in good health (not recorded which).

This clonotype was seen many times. The CDR3 is CASSAVGGATDTQYF. In DNA form, the CDR3 reads TGTGCCAGCAGCGCGGTGGGCGGGGCCACAGATACGCAGTATTTT. This rearrangement joins TRBV3-1 to TRBJ2-3; TRBD2 might be the D (6 bases). The CDR3 runs 15 residues. The germline V gene encodes CDR1 LGHDT and CDR2 YNNKEL (reference sequence). V gave up 5 bases and J gave up 2 bases, with 14 bases separating them.

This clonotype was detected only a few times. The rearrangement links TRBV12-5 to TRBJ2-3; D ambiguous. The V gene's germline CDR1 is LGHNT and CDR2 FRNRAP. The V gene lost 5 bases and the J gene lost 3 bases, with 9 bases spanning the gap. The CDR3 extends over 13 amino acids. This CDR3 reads CASGPGDTDTQYF. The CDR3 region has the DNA TGTGCTAGTGGTCCTGGGGATACAGATACGCAGTATTTT.

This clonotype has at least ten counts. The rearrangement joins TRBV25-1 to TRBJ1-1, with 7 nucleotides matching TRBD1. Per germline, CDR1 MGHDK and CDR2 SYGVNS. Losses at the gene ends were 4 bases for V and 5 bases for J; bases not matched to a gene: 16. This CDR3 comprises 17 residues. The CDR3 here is CASSGSPGQRGKTEAFF. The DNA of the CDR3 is TGTGCCAGCAGTGGATCTCCGGGACAGAGAGGAAAAACTGAAGCTTTCTTT. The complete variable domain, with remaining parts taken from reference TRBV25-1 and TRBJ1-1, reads EADIYQTPRYLVIGTGKKITLECSQTMGHDKMYWYQQDPGMELHLIHYSYGVNSTEKGDLSSESTVSRIRTEHFPLTLESARPSHTSQYLCASSGSPGQRGKTEAFFGQGTRLTVV.

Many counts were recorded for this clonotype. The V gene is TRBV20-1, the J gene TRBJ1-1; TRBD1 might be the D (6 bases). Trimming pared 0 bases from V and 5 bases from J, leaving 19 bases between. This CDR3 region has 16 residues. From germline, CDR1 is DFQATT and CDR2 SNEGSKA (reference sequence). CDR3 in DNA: TGCAGTGCTAGAGATGACAGGTTGGGTCGTAGGACTGAAGCTTTCTTT. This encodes CSARDDRLGRRTEAFF.

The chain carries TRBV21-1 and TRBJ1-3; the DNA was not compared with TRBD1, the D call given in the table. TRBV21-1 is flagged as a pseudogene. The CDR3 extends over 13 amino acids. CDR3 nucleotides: TGTGCCAGCAGCTTATTTGCCCCGAACACCATATATTTT. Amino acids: CASSLFAPNTIYF.

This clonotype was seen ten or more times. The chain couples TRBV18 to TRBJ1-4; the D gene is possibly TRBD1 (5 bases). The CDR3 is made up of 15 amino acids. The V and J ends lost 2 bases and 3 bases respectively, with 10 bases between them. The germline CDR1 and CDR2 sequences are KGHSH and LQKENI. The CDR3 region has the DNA TGTGCCAGCTCACCAGGGAAAGGGGCTAATGAAAAACTGTTTTTT. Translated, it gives CASSPGKGANEKLFF.

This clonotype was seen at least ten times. This CDR3 is CASSLVPGMNTEAFF. The CDR3 nucleotides read TGCGCCAGCAGCTTGGTTCCAGGGATGAACACTGAAGCTTTCTTT. The chain recombines TRBV5-1 with TRBJ1-1; D might be TRBD1 (5 bases). Trimming left V 0 bases short and J 0 bases short, with 9 bases between. The germline CDR1 and CDR2 sequences are SGHRS and YFSETQ. The CDR3 is made up of 15 amino acids.

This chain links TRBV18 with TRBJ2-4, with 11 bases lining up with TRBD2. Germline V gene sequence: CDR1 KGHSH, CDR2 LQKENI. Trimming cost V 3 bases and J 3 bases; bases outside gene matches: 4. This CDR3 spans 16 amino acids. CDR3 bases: TGTGCCAGCTCACCTCTAGCGGGAGGAGACAAAAACATTCAGTACTTC. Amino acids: CASSPLAGGDKNIQYF.

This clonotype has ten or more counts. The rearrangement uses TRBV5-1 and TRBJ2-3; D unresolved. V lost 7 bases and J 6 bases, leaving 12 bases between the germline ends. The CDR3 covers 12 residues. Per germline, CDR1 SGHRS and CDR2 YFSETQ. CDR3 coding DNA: TGCGCCAGCGCAGAGGTAACGGATACGCAGTATTTT. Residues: CASAEVTDTQYF.

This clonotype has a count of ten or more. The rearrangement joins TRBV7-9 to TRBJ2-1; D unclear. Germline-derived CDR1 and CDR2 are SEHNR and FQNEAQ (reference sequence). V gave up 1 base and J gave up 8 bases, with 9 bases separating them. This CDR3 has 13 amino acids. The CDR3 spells CASSLVSGHEQFF. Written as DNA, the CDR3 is TGTGCCAGCAGCTTAGTGTCGGGTCATGAGCAGTTCTTC.

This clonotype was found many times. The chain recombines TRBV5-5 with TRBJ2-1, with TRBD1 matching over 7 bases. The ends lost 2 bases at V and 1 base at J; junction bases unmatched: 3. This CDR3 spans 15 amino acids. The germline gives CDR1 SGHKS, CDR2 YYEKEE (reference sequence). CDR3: CASSFQGESYNEQFF. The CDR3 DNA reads TGTGCCAGCAGCTTTCAGGGGGAGTCCTACAATGAGCAGTTCTTC.

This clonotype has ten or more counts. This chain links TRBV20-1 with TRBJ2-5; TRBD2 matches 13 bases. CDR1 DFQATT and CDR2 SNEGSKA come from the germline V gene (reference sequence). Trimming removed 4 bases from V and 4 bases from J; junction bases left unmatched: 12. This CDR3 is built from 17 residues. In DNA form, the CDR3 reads TGCAGTGCTACCAGGACTAGCGGGAGAGGGGCGGGAGAGACCCAGTACTTC. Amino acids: CSATRTSGRGAGETQYF.

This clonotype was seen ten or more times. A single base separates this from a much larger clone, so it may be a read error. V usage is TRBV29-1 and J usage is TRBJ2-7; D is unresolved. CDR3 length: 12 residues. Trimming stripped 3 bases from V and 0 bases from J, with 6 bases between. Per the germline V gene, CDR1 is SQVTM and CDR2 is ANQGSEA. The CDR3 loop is CSVEESSYEQYF. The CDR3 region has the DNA TGCAGCGTTGAGGAGAGCTCCTACGAGCAGTACTTC.

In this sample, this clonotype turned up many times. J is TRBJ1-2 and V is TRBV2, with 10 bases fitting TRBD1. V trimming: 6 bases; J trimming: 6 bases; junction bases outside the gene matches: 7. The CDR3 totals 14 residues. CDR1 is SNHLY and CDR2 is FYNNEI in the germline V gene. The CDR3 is CASRDRDRGHGYTF. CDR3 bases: TGTGCCAGCAGAGACCGGGACAGGGGACATGGCTACACCTTC.

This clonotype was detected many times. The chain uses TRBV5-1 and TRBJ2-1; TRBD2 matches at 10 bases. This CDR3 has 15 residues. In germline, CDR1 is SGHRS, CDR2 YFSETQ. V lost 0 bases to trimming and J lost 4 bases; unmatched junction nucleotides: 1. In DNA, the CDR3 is TGCGCCAGCAGCTTGGGGACTAGCGGATACAATGAGCAGTTCTTC. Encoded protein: CASSLGTSGYNEQFF. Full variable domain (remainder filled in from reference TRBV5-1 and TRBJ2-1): KAGVTQTPRYLIKTRGQQVTLSCSPISGHRSVSWYQQTPGQGLQFLFEYFSETQRNKGNFPGRFSGRQFSNSRSEMNVSTLELGDSALYLCASSLGTSGYNEQFFGPGTRLTVL.

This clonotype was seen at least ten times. The CDR3 reads CASSPGGRDNQPQHF. The CDR3 coding sequence is TGTGCCAGCTCACCAGGGGGAAGGGACAATCAGCCCCAGCATTTT. V usage is TRBV18 and J usage is TRBJ1-5, with D perhaps matching TRBD1 (5 bases). The CDR3 totals 15 residues. V was trimmed by 2 bases and J by 3 bases, leaving 11 bases between them. Germline V gene sequence: CDR1 KGHSH, CDR2 LQKENI.

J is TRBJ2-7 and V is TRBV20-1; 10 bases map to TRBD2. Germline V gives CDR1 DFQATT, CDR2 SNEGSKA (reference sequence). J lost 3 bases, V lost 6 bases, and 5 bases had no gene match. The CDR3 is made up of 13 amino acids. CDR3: CSAKGTSVYEQYF. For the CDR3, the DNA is TGCAGTGCCAAGGGGACTAGCGTCTACGAGCAGTACTTC.

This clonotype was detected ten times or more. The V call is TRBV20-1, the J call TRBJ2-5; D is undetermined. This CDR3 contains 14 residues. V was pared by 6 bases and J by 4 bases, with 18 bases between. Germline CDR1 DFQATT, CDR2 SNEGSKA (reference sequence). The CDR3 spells CSALKPLPGETQYF. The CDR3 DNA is TGCAGTGCCTTAAAACCCCTACCGGGAGAGACCCAGTACTTC.

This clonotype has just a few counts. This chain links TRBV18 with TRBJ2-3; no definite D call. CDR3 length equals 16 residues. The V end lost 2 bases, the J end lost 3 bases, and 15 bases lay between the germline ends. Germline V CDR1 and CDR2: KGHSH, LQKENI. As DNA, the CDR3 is TGTGCCAGCTCACCATCTAATCCGCCCGCTACAGATACGCAGTATTTT. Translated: CASSPSNPPATDTQYF.

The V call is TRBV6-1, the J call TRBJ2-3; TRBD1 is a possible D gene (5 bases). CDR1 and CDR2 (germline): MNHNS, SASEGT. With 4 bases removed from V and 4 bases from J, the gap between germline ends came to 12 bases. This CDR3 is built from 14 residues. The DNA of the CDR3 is TGTGCCAGCAGTGTTTGGGGCCAGGCAGATACGCAGTATTTT. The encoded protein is CASSVWGQADTQYF.

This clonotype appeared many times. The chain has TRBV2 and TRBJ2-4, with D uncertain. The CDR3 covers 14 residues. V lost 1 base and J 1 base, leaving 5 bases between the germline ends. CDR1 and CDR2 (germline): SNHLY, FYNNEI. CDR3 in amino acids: CASSEGQAKNIQYF. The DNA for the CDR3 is TGTGCCAGCAGTGAAGGGCAGGCCAAAAACATTCAGTACTTC.